This is a list of T cell receptor beta chains from one sample in a study of CD8 T cells in ankylosing spondylitis. One entry per CDR3 protein results from TCRdb running MiXCR on the 5' RACE reads. The profile shows 250,000 to 400,000 distinct CDR3 sequences, 11% of them singletons. The specimen sequenced was blood, either unsorted or a sorted T cell fraction (not recorded which). Receptors were obtained from a female donor with ankylosing spondylitis or in good health (not recorded which). The CDR3 runs from the conserved cysteine through the conserved F or W. The D gene is left open where the match is weak. Only some rows state a clone size, as once, few, many or a class for expanded clones.

clone_size d_call j_call v_call cdr3_length cdr3_nt cdr3_aa
NA TRBD1 TRBJ1-2 TRBV5-1 16 TGCGCCAGCAGCTTGGACGGGGACAGGCGAAACTATGGCTACACCTTC CASSLDGDRRNYGYTF
many NA TRBJ2-2 TRBV5-1 15 TGCGCCAGCAGCTTGCAGCGGTTGAACACCGGGGAGCTGTTTTTT CASSLQRLNTGELFF
many NA TRBJ1-1 TRBV5-1 14 TGCGCCAGCAGCTTTGCGGAGGGGTCCACTGAAGCTTTCTTT CASSFAEGSTEAFF
NA NA TRBJ2-2 TRBV5-6 16 TGTGCCAGCAGCTTGGTGGGGGCGTCCGACACCGGGGAGCTGTTTTTT CASSLVGASDTGELFF
many NA TRBJ2-3 TRBV20-1 15 TGCAGTGCTAGAGTCCCTAAATCTAGCACAGATACGCAGTATTTT CSARVPKSSTDTQYF
few NA TRBJ1-5 TRBV12-3/TRBV12-4 14 TGTGCCAGCAGTTCCGGACAGTATCAGGGACCCCAGCATTTT CASSSGQYQGPQHF
many TRBD1 TRBJ2-2 TRBV5-1 17 TGCGCCAGCAGCGGTGACAGGGGCCTGAGTAGCACCGGGGAGCTGTTTTTT CASSGDRGLSSTGELFF
many NA TRBJ2-3 TRBV5-6 15 TGTGCCAGCAGCTTGGTTGGACGTTCCGTAGATACGCAGTATTTT CASSLVGRSVDTQYF
many TRBD2 TRBJ2-3 TRBV11-2 18 TGTGCCAGCAGCTTAGAACCCACTAGCGGGCCTAGCACAGATACGCAGTATTTT CASSLEPTSGPSTDTQYF
NA NA TRBJ1-2 TRBV18 11 TGTGCCAGCTCACCAGGGACGGGAGCAGCCTTC CASSPGTGAAF
NA NA TRBJ2-6 TRBV18 18 TGTGCCAGCTCACCAGCGGGGCTGACGCCCTCTGGGGCCAACGTCCTGACTTTC CASSPAGLTPSGANVLTF
NA NA TRBJ2-4 TRBV3-1 14 TGTGCCAGCAGTCTGGTCGGGACCAAAAACATTCAGTACTTC CASSLVGTKNIQYF
NA TRBD2 TRBJ2-3 TRBV7-8 17 TGTGCCAGCAGCTTTTTCCCGGTTACTAGCGGGGGGAGTACGCAGTATTTT CASSFFPVTSGGSTQYF
many TRBD2 TRBJ2-1 TRBV28 15 TGTGCCAGCACTCAGGGACTAGCGGGGTACAATGAGCAGTTCTTC CASTQGLAGYNEQFF
many NA TRBJ2-2 TRBV9 14 TGTGCCAGCAGCGTAGTTCAGGGGACCGGGGAGCTGTTTTTT CASSVVQGTGELFF
many NA TRBJ2-2 TRBV6-1 14 TGTGCCAGCAGACGGGCCTCGCCCACCGGGGAGCTGTTTTTT CASRRASPTGELFF
few TRBD2 TRBJ2-7 TRBV20-1 13 TGCAGTGCCCCGCGGGGACTACTCTACGAGCAGTACTTC CSAPRGLLYEQYF
many TRBD2 TRBJ2-5 TRBV27 15 TGTGCCAGCAGCTCAGCGGGGGCGGGAGTAGAGACCCAGTACTTC CASSSAGAGVETQYF
NA NA TRBJ2-7 TRBV9 14 TGTGCCAGCAGCGCGACAGGAAACAACTACGAGCAGTACTTC CASSATGNNYEQYF
many NA TRBJ1-1 TRBV25-1 14 TGTGCCAGCAGGGTGGGTCCAGGGAGGGCTGAAGCTTTCTTT CASRVGPGRAEAFF
few NA TRBJ2-3 TRBV7-2 12 TGTGCCAGCAAATCCGAGGGTCAGACGCAGTATTTT CASKSEGQTQYF
few TRBD1 TRBJ1-5 TRBV6-1 18 TGTGCCAGCAGCCGCCGGACCGGGACAGGGAAGGTGGATCAGCCCCAGCATTTT CASSRRTGTGKVDQPQHF
many NA TRBJ2-1 TRBV7-2 17 TGTGCCAGCAGCTTAGTGGGGTGGACTCGTGATTACAATGAGCAGTTCTTC CASSLVGWTRDYNEQFF
many NA TRBJ2-2 TRBV20-1 15 TGCAGTGCTAGAGATGGGACCAAGACAACTGGGGAGCTGTTTTTT CSARDGTKTTGELFF
NA TRBD1 TRBJ2-1 TRBV7-6 14 TGTGCCAGCAGCCCGCGGACAGGCGGCAATGAGCAGTTCTTC CASSPRTGGNEQFF
many TRBD2 TRBJ2-1 TRBV28 14 TGTGCCAGCAGTTCCGGTCGGGGGGGGAATGAGCAGTTCTTC CASSSGRGGNEQFF
many NA TRBJ1-5 TRBV12-3/TRBV12-4 14 TGTGCCAGCAGTTTACGGGGGCGGGATCAGCCCCAGCATTTT CASSLRGRDQPQHF
many NA TRBJ2-2 TRBV5-1 17 TGCGCCAGCAGCTTCGATGGGGGGCACAGTAACACCGGGGAGCTGTTTTTT CASSFDGGHSNTGELFF
many TRBD1 TRBJ2-5 TRBV7-3 14 TGTGCCAGCAGCAACCAGGGGGCCCAAGAGACCCAGTACTTC CASSNQGAQETQYF
few TRBD2 TRBJ2-3 TRBV7-2 15 TGTGCCAGCGGCAGACTAGCGGGAGTATCAGATACGCAGTATTTT CASGRLAGVSDTQYF
NA TRBD2 TRBJ2-3 TRBV7-9 13 TGTGCCAGCAGCCAGGTGGGAGGGGCCACGCAGTATTTT CASSQVGGATQYF
many NA TRBJ2-3 TRBV5-1 16 TGCGCCAGCAGCTTGGTTGGGGACCCTAGCACAGATACGCAGTATTTT CASSLVGDPSTDTQYF
NA NA TRBJ1-4 TRBV7-9 15 TGTGCCAGCAGCTTCTTAAAGGGATCAGATGAAAAACTGTTTTTT CASSFLKGSDEKLFF
many TRBD1 TRBJ1-4 TRBV7-8 14 TGTGCCAGCAGTCAACAGGGGGCCAGTGAAAAACTGTTTTTT CASSQQGASEKLFF
few NA TRBJ1-1 TRBV7-6 14 TGTGCCAGCAGCTTAGCCCCGGAGAACACTGAAGCTTTCTTT CASSLAPENTEAFF
many NA TRBJ1-6 TRBV28 14 TGTGCCAGCAGTCCGTACAGGGATAATTCACCCCTCCACTTT CASSPYRDNSPLHF
many NA TRBJ2-1 TRBV5-1 16 TGCGCCAGCAGCTTTCTTCCGGCGGACTCCTACAATGAGCAGTTCTTC CASSFLPADSYNEQFF
NA TRBD2 TRBJ2-1 TRBV5-1 15 TGCGCCAGCAGCTTGGAACTAGCGAGGAGGAATGAGCAGTTCTTC CASSLELARRNEQFF
NA NA TRBJ1-2 TRBV30 12 TGTGCCTGGAGTGATGAGGGGTTTGGCTACACCTTC CAWSDEGFGYTF
few NA TRBJ1-6 TRBV3-1 16 TGTGCCAGCAGCCTAGGGACAAACGCCTTACATTCACCCCTCCACTTT CASSLGTNALHSPLHF
many NA TRBJ1-6 TRBV7-2 14 TGTGCCAGCAGTTATAGCTCCTATAATTCACCCCTCCACTTT CASSYSSYNSPLHF
many NA TRBJ2-3 TRBV12-3/TRBV12-4 14 TGTGCCAGCAGACGGACGGTTAGCACAGATACGCAGTATTTT CASRRTVSTDTQYF
many NA TRBJ1-2 TRBV5-6 13 TGTGCCAGCAGCTTTACGGAAAACTATGGCTACACCTTC CASSFTENYGYTF
NA NA TRBJ1-5 TRBV10-2 13 TGCGCCAGCACCGGAGGGGTTGGGCAGCCCCAGCATTTT CASTGGVGQPQHF
few TRBD2 TRBJ2-5 TRBV15 16 TGTGCCACCAGCCGCGCCGTTGGGACTAGCGAAGAGACCCAGTACTTC CATSRAVGTSEETQYF
few NA TRBJ2-2 TRBV5-1 17 TGCGCCAGCAGACCTCCGTCGGGACGGACGAACACCGGGGAGCTGTTTTTT CASRPPSGRTNTGELFF
many TRBD2 TRBJ2-7 TRBV7-8 18 TGTGCCAGCAGCTTAGCCCATGGTTTAGCGGGGGATTTCTACGAGCAGTACTTC CASSLAHGLAGDFYEQYF
NA TRBD1 TRBJ1-4 TRBV27 16 TGTGCCAGCAGTGAGACAGGGGGCGCAACTAATGAAAAACTGTTTTTT CASSETGGATNEKLFF
NA TRBD2 TRBJ2-3 TRBV7-6 16 TGTGCCAGCAGCTTAGGTAGCGGGGGGGCCACAGATACGCAGTATTTT CASSLGSGGATDTQYF
many TRBD2 TRBJ2-2 TRBV7-2 17 TGTGCCAGCAGCCCTAGCGGGGGGTTCGCGAACACCGGGGAGCTGTTTTTT CASSPSGGFANTGELFF
NA NA TRBJ2-7 TRBV5-1 13 TGCGCCAGCAGCTTTGGGCTTTCCTACGAGCAGTACTTC CASSFGLSYEQYF
many NA TRBJ1-1 TRBV7-2 14 TGTGCCAGCAGCTTAGTGGACGGTGGTACTGAAGCTTTCTTT CASSLVDGGTEAFF
many NA TRBJ2-3 TRBV7-8 13 TGTGCCAGCAGCGCACGGGACTTTTCAACGCAGTATTTT CASSARDFSTQYF
NA TRBD2 TRBJ2-5 TRBV5-1 13 TGCGCCAGCAGCCTGGGACTAGAGCGGACCCAGTACTTC CASSLGLERTQYF
many TRBD2 TRBJ2-5 TRBV20-1 16 TGCAGTGCTAGTAGGCCGGGACTAGCGGCCCAAGAGACCCAGTACTTC CSASRPGLAAQETQYF